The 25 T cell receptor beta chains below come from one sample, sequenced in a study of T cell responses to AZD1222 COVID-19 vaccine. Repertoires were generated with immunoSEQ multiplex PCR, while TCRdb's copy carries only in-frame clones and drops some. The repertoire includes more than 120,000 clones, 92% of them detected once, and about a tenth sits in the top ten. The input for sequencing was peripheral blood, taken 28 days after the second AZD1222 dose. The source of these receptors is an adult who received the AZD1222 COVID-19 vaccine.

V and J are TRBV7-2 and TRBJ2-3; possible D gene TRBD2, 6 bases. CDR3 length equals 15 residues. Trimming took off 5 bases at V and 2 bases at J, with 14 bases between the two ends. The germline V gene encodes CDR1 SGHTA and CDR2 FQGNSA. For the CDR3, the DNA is TGTGCCAGCAGCCCGGACTATCGGCACACAGATACGCAGTATTTT. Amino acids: CASSPDYRHTDTQYF.

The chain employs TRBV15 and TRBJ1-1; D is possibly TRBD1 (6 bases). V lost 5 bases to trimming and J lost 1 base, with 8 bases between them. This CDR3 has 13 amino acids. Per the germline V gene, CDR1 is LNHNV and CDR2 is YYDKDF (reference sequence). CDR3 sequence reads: CATSRGQNTEAFF. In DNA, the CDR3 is TGTGCCACCAGCCGGGGGCAGAACACTGAAGCTTTCTTT.

The CDR3 bases are TGTGCCAGCAGTGATAAGAAAGGACTTTTAAACACTGAAGCTTTCTTT. It encodes CASSDKKGLLNTEAFF. The chain is built from TRBV6-1 and TRBJ1-1; the D is unclear. CDR1 and CDR2 from the germline V gene are MNHNS and SASEGT. The CDR3 has 16 amino acids. Deletions cut 3 bases from V and 2 bases from J, with 16 bases between.

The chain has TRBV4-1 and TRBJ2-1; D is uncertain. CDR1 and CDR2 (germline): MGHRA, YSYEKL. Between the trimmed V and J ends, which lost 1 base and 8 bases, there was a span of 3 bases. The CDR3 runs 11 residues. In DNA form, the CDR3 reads TGCGCCAGCAGCCAAGCCTATGAGCAGTTCTTC. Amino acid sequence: CASSQAYEQFF.

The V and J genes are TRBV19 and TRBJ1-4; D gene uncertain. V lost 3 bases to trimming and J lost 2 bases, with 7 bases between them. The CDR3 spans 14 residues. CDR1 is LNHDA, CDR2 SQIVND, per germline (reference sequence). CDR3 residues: CASSIGVTNEKLFF. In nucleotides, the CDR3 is TGTGCCAGTAGTATTGGGGTGACTAATGAAAAACTGTTTTTT.

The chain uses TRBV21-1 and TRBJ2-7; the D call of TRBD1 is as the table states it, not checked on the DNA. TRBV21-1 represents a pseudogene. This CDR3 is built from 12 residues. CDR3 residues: CASRDSIYEQYF. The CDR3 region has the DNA TGTGCCAGCCGGGACAGTATCTACGAGCAGTACTTC.

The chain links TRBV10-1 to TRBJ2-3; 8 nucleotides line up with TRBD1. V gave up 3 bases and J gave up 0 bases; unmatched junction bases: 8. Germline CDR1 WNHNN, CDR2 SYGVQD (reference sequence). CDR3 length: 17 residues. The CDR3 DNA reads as TGCGCCAGCAGTGACCCGATCCGGACAGGGAGCACAGATACGCAGTATTTT. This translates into CASSDPIRTGSTDTQYF.

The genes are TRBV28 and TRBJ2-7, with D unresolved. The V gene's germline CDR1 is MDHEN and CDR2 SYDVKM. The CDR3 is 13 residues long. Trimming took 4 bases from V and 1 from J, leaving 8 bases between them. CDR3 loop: CASSSDQSYEQYV. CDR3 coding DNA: TGTGCCAGCAGTTCGGACCAATCCTACGAGCAGTACGTC.

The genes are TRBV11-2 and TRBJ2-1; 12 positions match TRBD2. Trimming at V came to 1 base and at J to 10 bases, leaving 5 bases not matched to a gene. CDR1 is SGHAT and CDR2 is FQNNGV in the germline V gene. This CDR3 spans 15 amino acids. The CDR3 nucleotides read TGTGCCAGCAGCTTAGCTAGCGGGGGGGCTTGGGAGCAGTTCTTC. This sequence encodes CASSLASGGAWEQFF.

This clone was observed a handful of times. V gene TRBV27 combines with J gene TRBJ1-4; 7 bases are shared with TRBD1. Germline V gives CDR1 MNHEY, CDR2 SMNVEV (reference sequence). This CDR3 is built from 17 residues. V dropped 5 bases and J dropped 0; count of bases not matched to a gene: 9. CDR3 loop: CASSPFDRVSTNEKLFF. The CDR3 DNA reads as TGTGCCAGCAGTCCCTTCGACAGGGTATCAACTAATGAAAAACTGTTTTTT.

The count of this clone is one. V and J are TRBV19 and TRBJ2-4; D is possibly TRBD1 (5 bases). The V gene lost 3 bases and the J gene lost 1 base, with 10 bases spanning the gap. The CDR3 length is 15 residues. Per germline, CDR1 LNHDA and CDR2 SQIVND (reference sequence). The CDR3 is CASSIQGRAKNIQYF. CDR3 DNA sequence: TGTGCCAGTAGTATCCAGGGTAGGGCCAAAAACATTCAGTACTTC.

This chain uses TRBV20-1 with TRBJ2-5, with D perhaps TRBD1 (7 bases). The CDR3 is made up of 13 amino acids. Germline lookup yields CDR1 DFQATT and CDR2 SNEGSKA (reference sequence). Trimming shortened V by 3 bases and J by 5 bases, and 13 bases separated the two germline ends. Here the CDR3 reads CSASTGAGETQYF. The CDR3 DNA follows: TGCAGTGCTAGTACAGGGGCGGGGGAGACCCAGTACTTC.

DNA for the CDR3: TGCAGTGCCTCTTCCTCGGGTGAGCAGTTCTTC. Translating gives CSASSSGEQFF. The rearrangement uses TRBV20-1 and TRBJ2-1, with no clear D. This CDR3 region has 11 residues. Trimming stripped 6 bases from V and 9 bases from J, with 12 bases between. Germline loops: CDR1 DFQATT, CDR2 SNEGSKA (reference sequence).

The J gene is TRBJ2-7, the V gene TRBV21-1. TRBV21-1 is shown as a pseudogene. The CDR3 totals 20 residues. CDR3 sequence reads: CASSKVSRGGSPPLSYEQYV. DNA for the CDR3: TGTGCCAGCAGCAAAGTTAGCAGGGGAGGATCCCCCCCTCTCTCCTACGAGCAGTACGTC.

CDR3 DNA: TGTGCCATCGGCAGCGGGGGATACACCGGGGAGCTGTTTTTT. Translation gives CAIGSGGYTGELFF. This chain connects TRBV10-3 to TRBJ2-2, with TRBD2 identical over 8 bases. CDR3 length: 14 amino acids. Trimming cost V 8 bases and J 3 bases; bases outside gene matches: 5. CDR1 and CDR2 (germline): ENHRY, SYGVKD.

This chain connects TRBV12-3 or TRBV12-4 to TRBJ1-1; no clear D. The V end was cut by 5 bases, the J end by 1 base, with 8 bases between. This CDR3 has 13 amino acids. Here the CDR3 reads CASSPRRNTEAFF. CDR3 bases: TGTGCCAGCAGTCCAAGACGGAACACTGAAGCTTTCTTT.

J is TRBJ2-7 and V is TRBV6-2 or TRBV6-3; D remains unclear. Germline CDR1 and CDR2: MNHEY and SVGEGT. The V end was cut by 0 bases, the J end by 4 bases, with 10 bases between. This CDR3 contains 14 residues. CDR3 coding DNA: TGTGCCAGCAGTTACTCGCACCCCAAGTACGAGCAGTACGTC. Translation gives CASSYSHPKYEQYV.

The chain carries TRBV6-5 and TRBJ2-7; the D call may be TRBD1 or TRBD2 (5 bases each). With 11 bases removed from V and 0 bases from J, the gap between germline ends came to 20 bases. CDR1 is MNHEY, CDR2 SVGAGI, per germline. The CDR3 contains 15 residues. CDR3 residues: CAASQGVTSSYEQYF. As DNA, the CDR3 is TGTGCCGCTTCGCAGGGAGTGACGAGCTCCTACGAGCAGTACTTC.

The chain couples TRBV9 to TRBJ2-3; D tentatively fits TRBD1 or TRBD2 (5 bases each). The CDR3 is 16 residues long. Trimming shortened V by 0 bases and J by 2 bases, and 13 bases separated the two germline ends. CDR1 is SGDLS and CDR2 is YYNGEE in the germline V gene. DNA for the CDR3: TGTGCCAGCAGCGTAGGGGTTGGGGGAGTCACAGATACGCAGTATTTT. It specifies CASSVGVGGVTDTQYF.

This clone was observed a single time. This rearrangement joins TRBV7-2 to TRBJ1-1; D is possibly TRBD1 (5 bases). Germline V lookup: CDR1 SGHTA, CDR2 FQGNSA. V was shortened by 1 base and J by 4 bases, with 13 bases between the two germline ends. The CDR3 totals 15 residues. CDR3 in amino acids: CASSLEAQGGTEAFF. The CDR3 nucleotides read TGTGCCAGCAGCTTAGAGGCGCAGGGAGGCACTGAAGCTTTCTTT.

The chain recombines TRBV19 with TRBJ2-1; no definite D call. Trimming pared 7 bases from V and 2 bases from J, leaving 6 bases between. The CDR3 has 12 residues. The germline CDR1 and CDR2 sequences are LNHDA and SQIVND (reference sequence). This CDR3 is CASTGTYNEQFF. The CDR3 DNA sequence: TGTGCCAGTACTGGGACCTACAATGAGCAGTTCTTC.

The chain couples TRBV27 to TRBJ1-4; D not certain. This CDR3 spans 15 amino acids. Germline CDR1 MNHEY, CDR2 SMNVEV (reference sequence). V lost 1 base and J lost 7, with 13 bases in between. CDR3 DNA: TGTGCCAGCAGTTTATTGGTTGGTCCGGGTGAAAAACTGTTTTTT. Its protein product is CASSLLVGPGEKLFF.

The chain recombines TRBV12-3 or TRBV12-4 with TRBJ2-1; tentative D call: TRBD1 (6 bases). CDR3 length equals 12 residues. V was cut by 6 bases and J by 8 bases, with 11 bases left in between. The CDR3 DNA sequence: TGTGCCAGCAGCCTACAGGGTGATGAGCAGTTCTTC. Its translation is CASSLQGDEQFF.

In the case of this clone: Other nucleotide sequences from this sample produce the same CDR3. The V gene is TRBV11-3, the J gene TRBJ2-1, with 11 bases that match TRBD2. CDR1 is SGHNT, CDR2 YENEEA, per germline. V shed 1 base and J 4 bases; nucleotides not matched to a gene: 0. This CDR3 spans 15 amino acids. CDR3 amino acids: CASSLGTSGYNEQFF. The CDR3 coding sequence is TGTGCCAGCAGCTTAGGGACTAGCGGGTACAATGAGCAGTTCTTC.

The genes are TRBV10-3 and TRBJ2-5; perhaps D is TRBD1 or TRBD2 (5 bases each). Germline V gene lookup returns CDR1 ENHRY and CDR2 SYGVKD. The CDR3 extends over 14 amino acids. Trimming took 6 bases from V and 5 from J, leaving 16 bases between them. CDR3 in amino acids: CAIRSSREGETQYF. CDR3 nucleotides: TGTGCCATCAGATCCTCCCGAGAGGGGGAGACCCAGTACTTC.